This note documents a single TCR beta chain sequence. The sample comes from a study of blood T cell repertoires in COVID-19. Study-level information: Nucleic acid was either cDNA or gDNA, and it came from T cells, B-cell-depleted T cells, or PBMCs.

Here immunoSEQ multiplex PCR was the method, and the copy in TCRdb shows in-frame clones only, minus some. The data contain 100,000 or so clones, roughly four fifths of them singletons. The germline V gene encodes CDR1 SGHTS and CDR2 YDEGEE. V dropped 4 bases and J dropped 4; count of bases not matched to a gene: 9. The CDR3 sequence is 15 residues long. Sample: peripheral blood. V is TRBV5-8 and J is TRBJ2-3, with 7 bases aligning to TRBD2. The sequence derives from a woman aged 80 or older with acute or convalescent COVID-19. The CDR3 nucleotides read TGTGCCAGCAGCCCGTGGGAGGGTTACGCAGATACGCAGTATTTT. Protein sequence: CASSPWEGYADTQYF.